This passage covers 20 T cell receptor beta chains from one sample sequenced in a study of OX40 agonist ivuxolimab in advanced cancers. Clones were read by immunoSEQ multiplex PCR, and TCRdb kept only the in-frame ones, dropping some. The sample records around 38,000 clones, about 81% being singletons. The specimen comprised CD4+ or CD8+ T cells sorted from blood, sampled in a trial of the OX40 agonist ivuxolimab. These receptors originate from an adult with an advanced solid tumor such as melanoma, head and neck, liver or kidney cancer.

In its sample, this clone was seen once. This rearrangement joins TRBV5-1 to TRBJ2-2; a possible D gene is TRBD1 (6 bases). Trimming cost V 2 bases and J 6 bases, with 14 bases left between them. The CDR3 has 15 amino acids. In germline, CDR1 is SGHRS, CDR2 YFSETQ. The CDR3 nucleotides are TGCGCCAGCAGCTTAACTCAGGGGAGCGCCGGGGAGCTGTTTTTT. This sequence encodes CASSLTQGSAGELFF.

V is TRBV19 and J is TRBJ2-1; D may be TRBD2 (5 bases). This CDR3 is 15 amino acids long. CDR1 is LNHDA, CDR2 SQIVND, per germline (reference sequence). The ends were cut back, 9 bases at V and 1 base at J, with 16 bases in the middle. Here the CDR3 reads CASSTAGDSYNEQFF. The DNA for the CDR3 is TGTGCCAGCTCGACTGCCGGGGATTCCTACAATGAGCAGTTCTTC.

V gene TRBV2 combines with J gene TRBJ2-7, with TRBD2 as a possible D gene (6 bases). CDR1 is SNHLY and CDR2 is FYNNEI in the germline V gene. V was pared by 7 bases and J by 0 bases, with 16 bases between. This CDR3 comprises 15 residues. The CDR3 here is CASNAPGRGSYEQYF. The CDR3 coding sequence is TGTGCCAGCAACGCCCCTGGGCGGGGCTCCTACGAGCAGTACTTC.

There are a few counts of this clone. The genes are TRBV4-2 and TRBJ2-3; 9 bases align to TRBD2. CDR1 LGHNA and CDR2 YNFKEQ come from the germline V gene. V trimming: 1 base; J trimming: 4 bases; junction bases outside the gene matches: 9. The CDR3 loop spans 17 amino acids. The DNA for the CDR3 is TGTGCCAGCAGCCAAGCCCGAGCGGGAGGAGGGTCAGATACGCAGTATTTT. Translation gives CASSQARAGGGSDTQYF.

The CDR3 loop is CASSDSRTNLGTQYF. In DNA form, the CDR3 reads TGTGCCAGCAGTGACTCGAGGACCAACCTGGGCACCCAGTACTTC. The chain employs TRBV6-4 and TRBJ2-5; D not certain. The germline V gene has CDR1 MRHNA and CDR2 SNTAGT. The V gene lost 0 bases and the J gene lost 8 bases, with 16 bases spanning the gap. There are 15 residues in the CDR3.

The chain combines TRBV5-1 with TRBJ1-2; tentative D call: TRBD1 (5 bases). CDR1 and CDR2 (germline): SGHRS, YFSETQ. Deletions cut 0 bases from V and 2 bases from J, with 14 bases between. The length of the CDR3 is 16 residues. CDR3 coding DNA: TGCGCCAGCAGCTTGGCTGGCAGGGCTATAAACTATGGCTACACCTTC. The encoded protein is CASSLAGRAINYGYTF.

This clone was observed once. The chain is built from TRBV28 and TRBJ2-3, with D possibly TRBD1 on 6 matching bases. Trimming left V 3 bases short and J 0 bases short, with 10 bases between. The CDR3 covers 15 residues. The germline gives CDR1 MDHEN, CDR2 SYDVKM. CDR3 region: CASSLTGPSTDTQYF. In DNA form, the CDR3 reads TGTGCCAGCAGTTTGACAGGCCCTAGCACAGATACGCAGTATTTT.

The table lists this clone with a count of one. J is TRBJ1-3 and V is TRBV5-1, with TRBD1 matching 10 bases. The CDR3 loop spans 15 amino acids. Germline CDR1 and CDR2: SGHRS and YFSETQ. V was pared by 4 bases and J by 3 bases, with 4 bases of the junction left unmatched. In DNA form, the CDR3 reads TGCGCCAGCAGCCGAGGGACAGGGGATGGAAACACCATATATTTT. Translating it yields CASSRGTGDGNTIYF.

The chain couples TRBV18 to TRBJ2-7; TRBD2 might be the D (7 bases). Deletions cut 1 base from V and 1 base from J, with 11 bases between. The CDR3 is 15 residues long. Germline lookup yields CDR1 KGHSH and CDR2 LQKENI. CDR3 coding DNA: TGTGCCAGCTCACCACAGGGGGGGTTTTCCTACGAGCAGTACTTC. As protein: CASSPQGGFSYEQYF.

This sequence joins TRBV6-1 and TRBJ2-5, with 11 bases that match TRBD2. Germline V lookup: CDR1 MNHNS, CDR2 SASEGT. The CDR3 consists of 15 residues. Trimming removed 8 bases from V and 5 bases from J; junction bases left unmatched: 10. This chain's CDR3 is CASSKRRLAGETQYF. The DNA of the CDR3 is TGTGCCAGCTCAAAGAGGAGACTAGCGGGGGAGACCCAGTACTTC.

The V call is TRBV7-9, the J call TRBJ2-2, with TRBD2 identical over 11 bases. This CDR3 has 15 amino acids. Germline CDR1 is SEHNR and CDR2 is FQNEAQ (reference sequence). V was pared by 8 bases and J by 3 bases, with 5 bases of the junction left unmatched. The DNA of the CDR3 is TGTGCCAGCGATCTAGCGGGGGGTGACACCGGGGAGCTGTTTTTT. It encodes CASDLAGGDTGELFF.

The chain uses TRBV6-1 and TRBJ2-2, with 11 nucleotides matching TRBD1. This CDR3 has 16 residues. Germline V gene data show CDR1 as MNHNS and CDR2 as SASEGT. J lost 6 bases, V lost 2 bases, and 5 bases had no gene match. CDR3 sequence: CASSERTGGSPGELFF. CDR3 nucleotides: TGTGCCAGCAGTGAAAGGACAGGGGGCTCTCCCGGGGAGCTGTTTTTT.

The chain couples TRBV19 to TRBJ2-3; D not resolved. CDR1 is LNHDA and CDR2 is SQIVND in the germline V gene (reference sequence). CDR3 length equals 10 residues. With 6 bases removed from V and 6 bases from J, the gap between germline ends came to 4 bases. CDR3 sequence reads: CASSEDTQYF. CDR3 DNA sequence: TGTGCCAGTAGCGAGGATACGCAGTATTTT.

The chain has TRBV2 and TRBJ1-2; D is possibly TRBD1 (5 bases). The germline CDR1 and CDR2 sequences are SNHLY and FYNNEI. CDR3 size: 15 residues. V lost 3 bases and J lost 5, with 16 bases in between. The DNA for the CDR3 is TGTGCCAGCAGTGACGGGACTCGGGGCCTTTATGGCTACACCTTC. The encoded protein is CASSDGTRGLYGYTF.

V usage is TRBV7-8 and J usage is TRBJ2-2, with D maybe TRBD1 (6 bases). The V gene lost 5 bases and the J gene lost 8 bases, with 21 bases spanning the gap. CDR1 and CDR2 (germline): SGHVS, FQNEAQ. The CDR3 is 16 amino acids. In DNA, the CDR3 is TGTGCCAGCAGCAACGCCGGGACAAGGACGGGGGGGGAGCTGTTTTTT. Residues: CASSNAGTRTGGELFF. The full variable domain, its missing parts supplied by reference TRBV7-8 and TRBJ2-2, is GAGVSQSPRYKVAKRGQDVALRCDPISGHVSLFWYQQALGQGPEFLTYFQNEAQLDKSGLPSDRFFAERPEGSVSTLKIQRTQQEDSAVYLCASSNAGTRTGGELFFGEGSRLTVL.

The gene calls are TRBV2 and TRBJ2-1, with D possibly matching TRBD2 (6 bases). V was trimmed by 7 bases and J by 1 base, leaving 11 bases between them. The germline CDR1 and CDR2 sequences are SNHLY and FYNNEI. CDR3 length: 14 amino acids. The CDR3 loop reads CASTGGESYNEQFF. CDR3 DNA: TGTGCCAGCACCGGCGGGGAGTCCTACAATGAGCAGTTCTTC.

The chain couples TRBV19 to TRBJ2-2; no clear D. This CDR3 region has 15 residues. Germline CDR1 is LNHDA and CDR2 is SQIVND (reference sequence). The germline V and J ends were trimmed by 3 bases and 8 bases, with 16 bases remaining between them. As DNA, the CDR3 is TGTGCCAGTAGTATTGAAGCCTATCGTAGAGGGGAGCTGTTTTTT. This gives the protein CASSIEAYRRGELFF.

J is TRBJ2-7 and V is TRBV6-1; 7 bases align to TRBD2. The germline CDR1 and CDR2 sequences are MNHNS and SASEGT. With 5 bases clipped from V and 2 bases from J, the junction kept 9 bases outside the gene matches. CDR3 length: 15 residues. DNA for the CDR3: TGTGCCAGCAGTTTCCGACTAGCCATTGCCTACGAGCAGTACTTC. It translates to CASSFRLAIAYEQYF.

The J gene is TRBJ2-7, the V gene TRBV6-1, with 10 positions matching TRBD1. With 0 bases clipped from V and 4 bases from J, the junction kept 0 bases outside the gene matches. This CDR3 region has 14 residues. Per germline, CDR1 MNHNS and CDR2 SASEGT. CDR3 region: CASSEADRGYEQYF. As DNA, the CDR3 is TGTGCCAGCAGTGAAGCGGACAGGGGGTACGAGCAGTACTTC.

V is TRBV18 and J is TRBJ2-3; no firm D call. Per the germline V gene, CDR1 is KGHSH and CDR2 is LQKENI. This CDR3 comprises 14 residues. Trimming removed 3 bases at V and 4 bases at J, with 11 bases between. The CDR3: CASSPPSAADTQYF. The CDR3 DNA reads TGTGCCAGCTCACCCCCAAGCGCGGCAGATACGCAGTATTTT.